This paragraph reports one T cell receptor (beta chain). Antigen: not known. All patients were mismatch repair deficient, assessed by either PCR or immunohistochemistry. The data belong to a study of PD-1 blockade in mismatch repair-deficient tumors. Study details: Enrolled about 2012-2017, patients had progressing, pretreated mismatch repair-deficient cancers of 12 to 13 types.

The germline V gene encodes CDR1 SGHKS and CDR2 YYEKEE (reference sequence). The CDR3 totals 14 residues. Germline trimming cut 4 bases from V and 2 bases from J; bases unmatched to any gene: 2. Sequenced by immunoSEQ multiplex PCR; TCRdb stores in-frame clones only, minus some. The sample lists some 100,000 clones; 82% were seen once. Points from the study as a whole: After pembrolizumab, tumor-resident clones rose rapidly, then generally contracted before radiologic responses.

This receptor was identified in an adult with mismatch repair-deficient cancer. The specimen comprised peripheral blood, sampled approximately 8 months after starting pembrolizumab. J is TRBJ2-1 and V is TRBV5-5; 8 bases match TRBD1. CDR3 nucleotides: TGTGCCAGCAGCCACAGGGGGGCCTACAATGAGCAGTTCTTC. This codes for CASSHRGAYNEQFF.